This entry is about one T cell receptor (beta chain). The antigen is unknown. The data derive from a study of vaccination and CD4 T cells after COVID-19. The study sequenced cultured CD4+ T cell DNA using the Oncomine TCR Beta short-read assay. From the PCR reads, TCRdb called clonotypes with MiXCR, one entry per CDR3 protein. Here the sample spans 15,000 to 25,000 distinct CDR3 sequences, roughly half being singletons. The CDR3 runs 16 residues. The V and J ends lost 1 base and 5 bases respectively, with 15 bases between them. Per the germline V gene, CDR1 is SGHNT and CDR2 is YENEEA. Treatment meaning: approximately nine-day PBMC culture with coronavirus spike peptide pools or control peptides (ViraFEST assay). Peptide-pool expansion of antigen-specific T cells preceded TCR sequencing in ViraFEST. Recorded positive PCR dates fall between March and December 2020, preceding US Alpha, Beta and Delta variants.

Sequencing was performed on CD4+ T cells from blood, cultured in vitro. The TCR originated in a human donor who had recovered from COVID-19. V and J are TRBV11-3 and TRBJ2-1, with D possibly called TRBD1 or TRBD2 (6 bases each). The CDR3 bases are TGTGCCAGCAGCTTAGGCTATAACAGGGAGGACAATGAGCAGTTCTTC. It is translated as CASSLGYNREDNEQFF.